This T cell receptor (beta chain) appears in the sequencing data of a study of CD8 T cells in Susac syndrome. CD8+ and CD4+ T cells circulating in blood were sequenced for TCR beta. Healthy donors served as age- and sex-matched controls. Negative isolation was used for CD8+ and CD4+ T cells and FACS enrichment for TEMRA cells. Random hexamers were used to reverse transcribe the RNA input (about 0.5 to 1 ug). Amplification of TCR beta CDR3 was carried out by immunoSEQ multiplex PCR, which covered 54 Vbeta and 13 Jbeta segments. MiXCR was run by TCRdb on the immunoSEQ multiplex PCR reads, yielding one entry per CDR3 protein. Of roughly 200,000 distinct CDR3 sequences in the sample, just under 95% were seen once. The clonotype was recovered from a human donor in good health. Sequencing input: CD4+ T cells from PBMCs.

The CDR3 loop reads CASSVGGQGSRETQYF. DNA for the CDR3: TGTGCCAGCAGCGTTGGGGGACAGGGGTCGAGAGAGACCCAGTACTTC. The rearrangement uses TRBV9 and TRBJ2-5; 10 nucleotides align to TRBD1. Trimming at V came to 2 bases and at J to 4 bases, leaving 8 bases not matched to a gene. CDR3 length equals 16 residues. The germline V gene encodes CDR1 SGDLS and CDR2 YYNGEE.